Given below is one T cell receptor beta chain in context. With a much larger clone just one base away, this may be a read error. A modified ARM-PCR protocol with three rounds of nested PCR amplified TCRbeta. TCRdb reprocessed the multiplex PCR reads with MiXCR, giving one entry per CDR3 protein. The sample consists of 90,000 to 120,000 distinct CDR3 sequences, roughly two thirds of them appearing once. The data are from a study of tumor and adjacent non-tumor tissue in lung cancer. Turning to the study itself: Samples averaged around 4.2 million productive TCRbeta reads each.

This sample's RNA came from whole unsorted tissue. More than 3 cm separated this lung sample from the edge of the tumor. Germline values: CDR1 KGHDR, CDR2 SFDVKD. Losses at the gene ends were 3 bases for V and 7 bases for J; bases not matched to a gene: 6. CDR3 length equals 15 residues. Source material: distant non-tumor lung tissue. The sequence was collected from a man aged 30 to 39 with non-small cell lung cancer. The rearrangement joins TRBV24-1 to TRBJ1-4, with 8 bases aligning to TRBD1. This chain's CDR3 is CATSDPGQVTEKLFF. As DNA, the CDR3 is TGTGCCACCAGTGATCCGGGACAGGTCACTGAAAAACTGTTTTTT.